These 6 T cell receptor beta chains were sequenced from one sample in a study of spatial heterogeneity in lung cancer. TCRdb re-called the 5' RACE reads with MiXCR, one entry per CDR3 protein. The sample lists approximately 9,000 distinct CDR3 sequences, roughly 4.5% seen once, with around 29% in the top ten. The time point denotes: sample taken at primary tumor resection. Frozen PBMC, nontumor lung or tumor provided whole RNA, which was sequenced unsorted. The sequencing used PBMCs, collected at surgery. All receptors come from a male donor with early-stage non-small cell lung cancer.

Regarding this clonotype: Since the library was made to target alpha chains, this beta chain is a stray read and its abundance is not meaningful. The chain links TRBV6-5 to TRBJ1-5; the D is unclear. The CDR3 runs 16 residues. In germline, CDR1 is MNHEY, CDR2 SVGAGI. V was pared by 0 bases and J by 5 bases, with 14 bases between. The CDR3, as DNA: TGTGCCAGCAGTTACTCGGGAGGGAAGTCCGATCAGCCCCAGCATTTT. Translation gives CASSYSGGKSDQPQHF.

As to this clonotype: This beta chain is an off-target read within a library intended for alpha chains, so its frequency means little. The chain has TRBV30 and TRBJ1-5, with a tentative D call TRBD1 (6 bases). This CDR3 contains 14 residues. The germline V gene encodes CDR1 GTSNPN and CDR2 SVGIG (reference sequence). The V gene lost 6 bases and the J gene lost 3 bases, with 15 bases spanning the gap. The CDR3 here is CACAGQTTNQPQHF. Written as DNA, the CDR3 is TGTGCCTGTGCCGGACAGACTACCAATCAGCCCCAGCATTTT. The whole variable domain, remainder taken from reference TRBV30 and TRBJ1-5, is SQTIHQWPATLVQPVGSPLSLECTVEGTSNPNLYWYRQAAGRGLQLLFYSVGIGQISSEVPQNLSASRPQDRQFILSSKKLLLSDSGFYLCACAGQTTNQPQHFGDGTRLSIL.

This clonotype has a count of ten or more. A library made for alpha chains picked up this beta chain off target, so its size means little. The chain links TRBV4-1 to TRBJ2-3; no definite D call. Germline V CDR1 and CDR2: MGHRA, YSYEKL. The CDR3 contains 12 residues. The germline V and J ends were trimmed by 1 base and 6 bases, with 5 bases remaining between them. DNA for the CDR3: TGCGCCAGCAGCCAAGTTGCCGATACGCAGTATTTT. This encodes CASSQVADTQYF.

By its share, this clonotype is medium-sized. The library was built for alpha chains, so this beta chain is an off-target read and its size means little. The rearrangement uses TRBV3-1 and TRBJ1-5; D unclear. V was trimmed by 3 bases and J by 4 bases, leaving 10 bases between them. From germline, CDR1 is LGHDT and CDR2 YNNKEL (reference sequence). The CDR3 contains 14 residues. The CDR3, as DNA: TGTGCCAGCAGCCACGGCAGACAAAATCAGCCCCAGCATTTT. Translating it yields CASSHGRQNQPQHF.

This clonotype was observed a handful of times. This beta chain represents an off-target read in a library built for alpha chains; its size is of limited meaning. The genes are TRBV2 and TRBJ2-3; tentative D call: TRBD1 (6 bases). Germline CDR1 SNHLY, CDR2 FYNNEI. V gave up 6 bases and J gave up 10 bases, with 11 bases separating them. The CDR3 spans 11 residues. The CDR3 region is CASSQGSAQYF. The CDR3 nucleotides are TGTGCCAGCAGCCAGGGGAGTGCGCAGTATTTT.

This clonotype was recorded a few times. The library was built for alpha chains, so this beta chain is an off-target read and its size means little. The CDR3 protein is CSAWTGGGYEQYF. The CDR3 region has the DNA TGCAGTGCTTGGACAGGGGGAGGCTACGAGCAGTACTTC. The genes are TRBV20-1 and TRBJ2-7, with TRBD1 identical over 10 bases. Germline lookup yields CDR1 DFQATT and CDR2 SNEGSKA (reference sequence). This CDR3 region has 13 residues. Losses at the gene ends were 5 bases for V and 3 bases for J; bases not matched to a gene: 4.